This TCR beta chain was documented in a study of breast tumors, draining lymph nodes, adjacent tissues. Study conclusions and caveats: Tumor T cell lymph node origin was a supported hypothesis, not proven. Tumor repertoires ranked between lymph nodes and nontumor tissue in diversity, with V and J gene preferences. The data were judged consistent with most tumor T cells coming from lymph node and expanding in tumor.

TCRdb reprocessed the multiplex PCR reads with MiXCR, giving one entry per CDR3 protein. This repertoire shows about 180,000 distinct CDR3 sequences, about 30% found once; its top ten account for about 4.5%. V lost 4 bases, J lost 1 base, and 21 bases lay in between. Germline V gives CDR1 SGHNT, CDR2 YENEEA. The CDR3 runs to 18 residues. This clonotype has at least ten counts. Its antigen is unidentified. Axillary draining lymph nodes of breast cancer patients supplied the node samples. The specimen was axillary lymph node tissue. The chain employs TRBV11-3 and TRBJ2-3; tentative D call: TRBD2 (7 bases). The receptor comes from a female donor with breast cancer. Some clones in this sample may be carry-over from other donors' samples. CDR3 sequence (DNA): TGTGCCAGCAGCTCTTCGTCGGCCAGGGGACTACGCACAGATACGCAGTATTTT. It is translated as CASSSSSARGLRTDTQYF.